These 22 T cell receptor beta chains were all obtained from the same sample, sequenced in a study of T cell clonality in common variable immunodeficiency. Using immunoSEQ multiplex PCR, the repertoire was profiled, and TCRdb retains in-frame clones only, with some absent. The sample shows around 81,000 clones, none of them appearing just once. Sequences were obtained from peripheral blood mononuclear cells. The receptors shown here come from a person aged 18 to 70 in good health.

This clone was seen ten or more times. The read ends 3 residues before the CDR3 terminus; that terminus is restored from the germline J gene. The chain has TRBV29-1 and TRBJ1-4; TRBD1 matches 7 bases. The CDR3 extends over 13 amino acids. Germline lookup yields CDR1 SQVTM and CDR2 ANQGSEA. V was clipped by 6 bases and J by 7 bases; unmatched bases: 8. The DNA read from the CDR3 is TGCAGCGTCGACACAGGGGTGGGTGAAAAA. It translates to CSVDTGVGEK. The CDR3 in its entirety is CSVDTGVGEKLFF. The variable domain in full, completed from reference TRBV29-1 and TRBJ1-4, reads SAVISQKPSRDICQRGTSLTIQCQVDSQVTMMFWYRQQPGQSLTLIATANQGSEATYESGFVIDKFPISRPNLTFSTLTVSNMSPEDSSIYLCSVDTGVGEKLFFGSGTQLSVL.

This clone was observed many times. The CDR3 spells CASSLDRTTQYF. CDR3 DNA (partial): TGTGCCAGTAGTCTCGACAGGACTACC. The chain has TRBV19 and TRBJ2-5; weak D call: TRBD1 (6 bases). The missing CDR3 end, 3 residues past where the read stops, is filled in from the germline J gene. The germline CDR1 and CDR2 sequences are LNHDA and SQIVND (reference sequence). This CDR3 has 12 residues.

This clone was detected ten times or more. Germline and junction disagree at one end, which may indicate a read error. The CDR3 end lies 3 residues beyond the end of the read and is filled in from the germline J gene. The chain links TRBV5-1 to TRBJ1-6, with D possibly TRBD1 on 5 matching bases. CDR1 SGHRS and CDR2 YFSETQ come from the germline V gene. This CDR3 contains 16 residues. The CDR3 protein is CASSVKGWGTNSALHF. CDR3 bases read: TGCGCCAGCAGCGTAAAGGGTTGGGGGACTAATTCAGCC.

Ten or more counts support this clone. The sequence runs out 3 residues before the end of the CDR3; the remainder is reconstructed from the germline J gene. The chain uses TRBV20-1 and TRBJ2-1; no definite D call. Looked up from germline, CDR1 is DFQATT and CDR2 is SNEGSKA (reference sequence). V was cut by 3 bases and J by 2 bases, with 8 bases left in between. This CDR3 contains 13 residues. The CDR3 DNA, read in part, is TGCAGTGCTAGCGTTTCTACCTACAATGAG. This sequence encodes CSASVSTYNE. The whole CDR3 region reads CSASVSTYNEQFF.

Many counts were recorded for this clone. The missing CDR3 end, 3 residues past where the read stops, is filled in from the germline J gene. The J gene is TRBJ2-7, the V gene TRBV7-6, with 10 bases fitting TRBD2. The CDR3 totals 14 residues. From germline, CDR1 is SGHVS and CDR2 FNYEAQ. Losses at the gene ends were 5 bases for V and 2 bases for J; bases not matched to a gene: 3. The CDR3 sequence: CASSLTSGAYEQYF. The sequenced CDR3 bases are TGTGCCAGCAGCCTAACTAGCGGGGCCTACGAG.

The table lists this clone with a few counts. The missing CDR3 end, 3 residues past where the read stops, is filled in from the germline J gene. The rearrangement uses TRBV7-6 and TRBJ1-1; D is unresolved. This CDR3 has 13 residues. In germline, CDR1 is SGHVS, CDR2 FNYEAQ. V was clipped by 4 bases and J by 1 base, with 7 bases between them. The CDR3 spells CASSSVWNTEAFF. CDR3 bases read: TGTGCCAGCAGCTCGGTGTGGAACACTGAA.

The table lists this clone with a few counts. The junction differs from germline at one of its ends, possibly a read error. The sequence runs out 3 residues before the end of the CDR3; the remainder is reconstructed from the germline J gene. The chain combines TRBV5-1 with TRBJ2-1; 12 bases map to TRBD1. The CDR3 runs 16 residues. Germline values: CDR1 SGHRS, CDR2 YFSETQ. CDR3 in amino acids: CARSLGTGGDYNEQFF. The CDR3 bases that were read are TGCGCCCGCAGCTTAGGGACAGGGGGCGACTACAATGAG.

The sample holds many counts of this clone. The sequenced part of the CDR3 DNA is TGTGCCAGCAGAGAGGGACAGATGAACACTGAA. Amino acid sequence: CASREGQMNTE. The whole CDR3 protein is CASREGQMNTEAFF. V gene TRBV7-3 combines with J gene TRBJ1-1, with 7 bases that match TRBD1. The read finishes 3 residues shy of the CDR3 end, and the germline J gene is used to complete it. The CDR3 is made up of 14 amino acids. V shed 6 bases and J 0 bases; nucleotides not matched to a gene: 4. The germline gives CDR1 SGHTA, CDR2 FQGTGA.

This clone has a count of ten or more. The missing CDR3 end, 3 residues past where the read stops, is filled in from the germline J gene. The V and J genes are TRBV29-1 and TRBJ1-3; D ambiguous. From germline, CDR1 is SQVTM and CDR2 ANQGSEA. The CDR3 runs to 14 residues. V lost 3 bases and J lost 0, with 9 bases in between. CDR3 loop: CSVDQSSSGNTIYF. The sequenced CDR3 bases are TGCAGCGTTGATCAGTCCTCCTCTGGAAACACC.

This clone was seen ten or more times. The CDR3 end is not reached by the read, which stops 3 residues before it; the germline J gene fills it in. V usage is TRBV20-1 and J usage is TRBJ2-3; D perhaps matches TRBD1 (6 bases). Deletions cut 5 bases from V and 0 bases from J, with 15 bases between. The CDR3 extends over 15 amino acids. Germline CDR1 reads DFQATT; CDR2 reads SNEGSKA (reference sequence). The CDR3 protein is CSAADRERSTDTQYF. CDR3 DNA (partial): TGCAGTGCTGCGGACAGAGAAAGAAGCACAGATACG.

This clone was counted many times. The read comes to an end 3 residues before the CDR3 does, leaving the germline J gene to fill in the end. This sequence joins TRBV18 and TRBJ2-3, with 9 bases that match TRBD2. V dropped 6 bases and J dropped 2; count of bases not matched to a gene: 6. The CDR3 loop spans 15 amino acids. Germline V lookup: CDR1 KGHSH, CDR2 LQKENI. CDR3 DNA (partial): TGTGCCAGCTCCGAGCTAGCGGGAAACACAGATACG. This sequence encodes CASSELAGNTDT. Given in full, the CDR3 is CASSELAGNTDTQYF.

This clone was seen at least ten times. The CDR3 DNA, read in part, is TGTGCCAGCAGTGGCCGACAGACGGGTGGC. This translates into CASSGRQTGG. Given in full, the CDR3 is CASSGRQTGGYTF. V and J are TRBV27 and TRBJ1-2, with D maybe TRBD1 (5 bases). From the germline J gene comes the end of the CDR3, since the read stops 3 residues before it. Trimming pared 5 bases from V and 7 bases from J, leaving 14 bases between. The CDR3 totals 13 residues. Germline V gene lookup returns CDR1 MNHEY and CDR2 SMNVEV (reference sequence).

This clone showed up many times. The CDR3 is cut off 3 residues early in the read; its end comes from the germline J gene. The chain employs TRBV19 and TRBJ2-7, with 10 bases matching TRBD2. The V and J ends lost 1 base and 3 bases, in that order; junction bases with no gene match: 3. This CDR3 has 15 residues. Germline-derived CDR1 and CDR2 are LNHDA and SQIVND (reference sequence). CDR3 amino acids: CASSIGGLAFYEQYF. CDR3 bases read: TGTGCCAGTAGTATAGGGGGACTAGCGTTCTACGAG.

This clone has at least ten counts. The read finishes 3 residues shy of the CDR3 end, and the germline J gene is used to complete it. The chain recombines TRBV20-1 with TRBJ1-2, with 11 bases matching TRBD1. Germline V lookup: CDR1 DFQATT, CDR2 SNEGSKA (reference sequence). This CDR3 has 14 amino acids. With V trimmed by 5 bases and J by 7 bases, 9 bases remained unmatched. CDR3 DNA, as far as it was read: TGCAGTGCTGCAGGGCCGGACAGGGGGCCTGGC. Protein sequence: CSAAGPDRGPG. The entire CDR3 is CSAAGPDRGPGYTF.

This clone was picked up many times. The read is 3 residues too short to cover the CDR3 end, so that end is filled in from the germline J gene. The rearrangement uses TRBV9 and TRBJ1-1; 8 positions match TRBD1. Germline V gene data show CDR1 as SGDLS and CDR2 as YYNGEE. The CDR3 is made up of 16 amino acids. The junction had 7 bases not matched to a gene; V was cut back by 3 bases and J by 0 bases. Incomplete CDR3 DNA: TGTGCCAGCAGCGGGCGGACAGGGCCCATGAACACTGAA. Protein product: CASSGRTGPMNTE. The CDR3 in its entirety is CASSGRTGPMNTEAFF.

This clone has a count of ten or more. The missing CDR3 end, 3 residues past where the read stops, is filled in from the germline J gene. V usage is TRBV18 and J usage is TRBJ1-1; 7 positions agree with TRBD1. The CDR3 totals 13 residues. Germline values: CDR1 KGHSH, CDR2 LQKENI. CDR3 sequence: CASSPSGQNQAFF. The covered CDR3 bases are TGTGCCAGCTCACCGTCGGGACAGAACCAA.

This clone was counted ten times or more. Sequencing ends 3 residues short of the CDR3 end; the germline J gene provides the rest. The chain recombines TRBV20-1 with TRBJ2-7, with 12 bases matching TRBD2. Germline CDR1 and CDR2: DFQATT and SNEGSKA (reference sequence). The CDR3 has 14 amino acids. V lost 5 bases and J lost 2; bases outside the gene matches: 4. Partial CDR3 DNA: TGCAGTGCTCCACTAGCGGGAGGCGCCTACGAG. Translating it yields CSAPLAGGAYE. The whole CDR3 is CSAPLAGGAYEQYF.

This clone was recorded many times. The missing CDR3 end, 3 residues past where the read stops, is filled in from the germline J gene. V and J are TRBV12-3 or TRBV12-4 and TRBJ1-1; D gene ambiguous. The CDR3 consists of 12 residues. The CDR3 region is CASSLGRGGAFF. The CDR3 DNA, read in part, is TGTGCCAGCAGTTTAGGCCGGGGAGGG.

In this sample, this clone is medium-sized. The read terminates 3 residues ahead of where the CDR3 ends, so the germline J gene completes it. The chain uses TRBV6-2 or TRBV6-3 and TRBJ2-3, with D uncertain. This CDR3 is 15 amino acids long. Germline CDR1 and CDR2: MNHEY and SVGEGT. Deletions cut 6 bases from V and 0 bases from J, with 13 bases between. The sequenced part of the CDR3 DNA is TGTGCCAGCAGATCCGTCGGTCTTAGCACAGATACG. It specifies CASRSVGLSTDT. The entire CDR3 protein reads CASRSVGLSTDTQYF.

This clone has at least ten counts. The read halts 3 residues ahead of the CDR3 end, with the missing end drawn from the germline J gene. This rearrangement joins TRBV30 to TRBJ2-5, with TRBD2 matching 12 bases. Trimming removed 3 bases from V and 4 bases from J; junction bases left unmatched: 6. This CDR3 is built from 15 residues. Germline CDR1 GTSNPN, CDR2 SVGIG (reference sequence). The CDR3 loop reads CAWRTSGSRAETQYF. The DNA read from the CDR3 is TGTGCCTGGAGGACTAGCGGGAGTCGGGCAGAGACC.

This clone was detected ten times or more. The DNA ends 3 residues before the CDR3 does, and the rest of the CDR3 is filled in from the germline J gene. The J gene is TRBJ1-1, the V gene TRBV13, with D perhaps TRBD1 (6 bases). Trimming removed 0 bases at V and 0 bases at J, with 11 bases between. The CDR3 totals 16 residues. Germline lookup yields CDR1 PRHDT and CDR2 FYEKMQ (reference sequence). The sequenced part of the CDR3 DNA is TGTGCCAGCAGCTTAGGCTTTGGACAGATGAACACTGAA. Protein sequence: CASSLGFGQMNTE. The entire CDR3 protein is CASSLGFGQMNTEAFF.

This clone was counted at least ten times. The read terminates 3 residues ahead of where the CDR3 ends, so the germline J gene completes it. The chain recombines TRBV12-3 or TRBV12-4 with TRBJ2-5; D remains unclear. The CDR3 spans 11 residues. The ends were cut back, 5 bases at V and 2 bases at J, with 3 bases in the middle. The CDR3 region is CASSLQETQYF. The covered CDR3 bases are TGTGCCAGCAGTCTTCAAGAGACC.